These 5 T cell receptor beta chains were all obtained from the same sample, sequenced in a study of neoadjuvant nivolumab and ipilimumab in lung cancer. Data came from immunoSEQ multiplex PCR; TCRdb stores just in-frame clones and leaves some out. The sample records roughly 20,000 clones, 82% being singletons. The sequencing here drew on peripheral blood, taken before neoadjuvant nivolumab, alone or with ipilimumab. All receptors derive from an adult with non-small cell lung cancer.

Only a few counts were recorded for this clone. The DNA of the CDR3 is TGTGCCAGCAGCCAAGCCGGGATACTGCTAGGCAATGAGCAGTTCTTC. Translating it yields CASSQAGILLGNEQFF. J is TRBJ2-1 and V is TRBV4-2; a weak D match, TRBD2 (5 bases). Deletions cut 1 base from V and 6 bases from J, with 16 bases between. The CDR3 has 16 amino acids. Germline V CDR1 and CDR2: LGHNA, YNFKEQ.

The chain has TRBV6-5 and TRBJ2-7; D is unresolved. Germline V CDR1 and CDR2: MNHEY, SVGAGI. This CDR3 is 14 amino acids long. Trimming shortened V by 4 bases and J by 4 bases, and 14 bases separated the two germline ends. CDR3 bases: TGTGCCAGCAGTTCCGTTGCTATCATATACGAGCAGTACTTC. It yields the protein CASSSVAIIYEQYF.

The chain combines TRBV18 with TRBJ2-7; 7 nucleotides align to TRBD2. Germline CDR1 KGHSH, CDR2 LQKENI. V was clipped by 3 bases and J by 2 bases; unmatched bases: 7. This CDR3 has 15 residues. This chain's CDR3 is CASSPGAGTTYEQYF. The CDR3, as DNA: TGTGCCAGCTCACCCGGGGCCGGGACTACCTACGAGCAGTACTTC.

The J gene is TRBJ2-6, the V gene TRBV7-2, with D perhaps matching TRBD1 or TRBD2 (5 bases each). Trimming stripped 0 bases from V and 2 bases from J, with 5 bases between. CDR1 and CDR2 (germline): SGHTA, FQGNSA. The CDR3 covers 15 residues. The DNA of the CDR3 is TGTGCCAGCAGCTTAGCGGGGGCTGGGGCCAACGTCCTGACTTTC. This gives the protein CASSLAGAGANVLTF.

CDR3 residues: CASSLDGRLGDGYTF. CDR3 bases: TGTGCCAGCAGCTTGGATGGCCGGTTAGGGGATGGCTACACCTTC. The rearrangement links TRBV5-4 to TRBJ1-2, with a tentative D call TRBD1 (5 bases). CDR3 length equals 15 residues. The V end lost 0 bases, the J end lost 6 bases, and 15 bases lay between the germline ends. Germline values: CDR1 SGHNT, CDR2 YYREEE (reference sequence).